These 23 T cell receptor beta chains were all obtained from the same sample, sequenced in a study of blood T cell repertoires in COVID-19. Here immunoSEQ multiplex PCR was the method, and the copy in TCRdb shows in-frame clones only, minus some. Of nearly 350,000 clones in the sample, around 86% were seen once. Sequencing was carried out using peripheral blood. These receptors were collected from a woman between 45 and 65 years old with COVID-19, enrolled during active disease.

The rearrangement joins TRBV9 to TRBJ1-1; D gene ambiguous. The length of the CDR3 is 13 residues. Germline V gene data show CDR1 as SGDLS and CDR2 as YYNGEE. The ends were cut back, 3 bases at V and 5 bases at J, with 11 bases in the middle. CDR3 sequence reads: CASSDPGRTEAFF. The DNA for the CDR3 is TGTGCCAGCAGCGACCCCGGTCGGACTGAAGCTTTCTTT.

The V gene is TRBV1, the J gene TRBJ1-1; the D segment call TRBD1 is taken from the table without a DNA check. TRBV1 is assigned pseudogene status. The CDR3 consists of 13 residues. For the CDR3, the DNA is TGCACCAGCAGCCTTCCACAGGAAACTGAAGCTTTCTTT. The encoded protein is CTSSLPQETEAFF.

V gene TRBV7-9 combines with J gene TRBJ2-7; D remains ambiguous. The V end lost 5 bases, the J end lost 4 bases, and 9 bases lay between the germline ends. This CDR3 has 12 amino acids. Germline V gives CDR1 SEHNR, CDR2 FQNEAQ (reference sequence). CDR3 nucleotides: TGTGCCAGCAGCACAGCTCTATACGAGCAGTACTTC. This sequence encodes CASSTALYEQYF.

For the CDR3, the DNA is TGTGCCACCAGCAGAGGGGGGACAGACCGCCTCTATAGCAATCAGCCCCAGCATTTT. Translated: CATSRGGTDRLYSNQPQHF. The V call is TRBV15, the J call TRBJ1-5, with 7 bases lining up with TRBD1. Losses at the gene ends were 1 base for V and 0 bases for J; bases not matched to a gene: 12. The CDR3 extends over 19 amino acids. Per germline, CDR1 LNHNV and CDR2 YYDKDF (reference sequence).

This chain links TRBV9 with TRBJ2-7; the D gene is possibly TRBD2 (7 bases). Trimming took off 2 bases at V and 1 base at J, with 19 bases between the two ends. The CDR3 has 17 residues. CDR1 and CDR2 (germline): SGDLS, YYNGEE. The chain's CDR3 is CASSVGLGGARSYEQYF. In DNA form, the CDR3 reads TGTGCCAGCAGCGTTGGGTTAGGGGGGGCGAGGTCCTACGAGCAGTACTTC.

V and J are TRBV30 and TRBJ2-1; maybe TRBD2 (5 bases). The CDR3 contains 16 residues. V was cut by 1 base and J by 0 bases, with 13 bases left in between. CDR1 is GTSNPN and CDR2 is SVGIG in the germline V gene (reference sequence). CDR3 in DNA: TGTGCCTGGAGTGCGGAGCGGCCTAGCTCCTACAATGAGCAGTTCTTC. Residues: CAWSAERPSSYNEQFF.

The chain uses TRBV13 and TRBJ2-3; 8 bases map to TRBD2. The CDR3 contains 16 residues. From germline, CDR1 is PRHDT and CDR2 FYEKMQ (reference sequence). V gave up 6 bases and J gave up 4 bases; unmatched junction bases: 12. The CDR3 loop is CASRRVGLGGADTQYF. The CDR3 bases are TGTGCCAGCAGACGAGTGGGGCTCGGGGGGGCAGATACGCAGTATTTT.

The chain carries TRBV5-4 and TRBJ2-3; TRBD2 matches 10 bases. The length of the CDR3 is 18 residues. Germline CDR1 reads SGHNT; CDR2 reads YYREEE (reference sequence). J was trimmed by 0 bases and V by 4 bases; bases with no gene match: 11. The CDR3 sequence: CASSLMKLAGQSTDTQYF. CDR3 in DNA: TGTGCCAGCAGCCTGATGAAACTAGCGGGACAGAGCACAGATACGCAGTATTTT. Looking up the rest from reference TRBV5-4 and TRBJ2-3 gives the full variable domain: ETGVTQSPTHLIKTRGQQVTLRCSSQSGHNTVSWYQQALGQGPQFIFQYYREEENGRGNFPPRFSGLQFPNYSSELNVNALELDDSALYLCASSLMKLAGQSTDTQYFGPGTRLTVL.

This chain joins TRBV5-1 and TRBJ2-3; the D gene is possibly TRBD2 (5 bases). With 4 bases removed from V and 0 bases from J, the gap between germline ends came to 18 bases. The CDR3 is 17 amino acids. CDR1 is SGHRS and CDR2 is YFSETQ in the germline V gene. This chain's CDR3 is CASSPYGLQISTDTQYF. The CDR3 coding sequence is TGCGCCAGCAGCCCTTACGGACTGCAAATAAGCACAGATACGCAGTATTTT.

The chain is built from TRBV5-4 and TRBJ1-1, with D maybe TRBD1 (5 bases). The germline V and J ends were trimmed by 4 bases and 5 bases, with 21 bases remaining between them. This CDR3 is built from 16 residues. In germline, CDR1 is SGHNT, CDR2 YYREEE (reference sequence). CDR3 loop: CASSLEGLFAGTEAFF. CDR3 nucleotide sequence: TGTGCCAGCAGCCTGGAGGGACTTTTCGCGGGGACTGAAGCTTTCTTT.

V is TRBV7-2 and J is TRBJ2-7; 11 bases line up with TRBD1. With 5 bases clipped from V and 7 bases from J, the junction kept 10 bases outside the gene matches. CDR1 and CDR2 from the germline V gene are SGHTA and FQGNSA. The CDR3 is 15 residues long. The CDR3 sequence: CASSPLDRGLGEQYF. The DNA of the CDR3 is TGTGCCAGCAGCCCCCTGGACAGGGGGCTGGGTGAGCAGTACTTC.

The chain couples TRBV7-3 to TRBJ2-3; maybe TRBD1 (5 bases). The length of the CDR3 is 16 residues. The V end was cut by 5 bases, the J end by 2 bases, with 17 bases between. The germline gives CDR1 SGHTA, CDR2 FQGTGA. CDR3 coding DNA: TGTGCCAGCAGCCCCCAGCCGACAGTTCCCACAGATACGCAGTATTTT. It encodes CASSPQPTVPTDTQYF.

The V and J genes are TRBV18 and TRBJ2-5, with TRBD1 matching over 8 bases. The V gene end was trimmed by 3 bases and the J gene end by 9 bases; junction bases not matched to a gene: 9. The germline V gene has CDR1 KGHSH and CDR2 LQKENI. This CDR3 spans 14 amino acids. CDR3 loop: CASSPGQGLRAQYF. CDR3 nucleotides: TGTGCCAGCTCACCTGGACAGGGACTGAGGGCCCAGTACTTC.

V is TRBV2 and J is TRBJ2-7; D perhaps matches TRBD2 (6 bases). Germline CDR1 SNHLY, CDR2 FYNNEI. This CDR3 has 14 residues. V lost 7 bases and J 2 bases, leaving 15 bases between the germline ends. In nucleotides, the CDR3 is TGTGCCAGCAATTCGGATAGCGGCCCCTACGAGCAGTACTTC. As protein: CASNSDSGPYEQYF.

The genes are TRBV20-1 and TRBJ2-1, with D perhaps TRBD1 (5 bases). This CDR3 comprises 11 residues. The germline V gene encodes CDR1 DFQATT and CDR2 SNEGSKA (reference sequence). The CDR3 region has the DNA TGCAGCAAACTGGGGCCCAATGAGCAGTTCTTC. This gives the protein CSKLGPNEQFF.

This clone occurred a few times. The chain employs TRBV11-1 and TRBJ1-1, with a tentative D call TRBD1 (6 bases). V dropped 5 bases and J dropped 6 bases, with 13 bases sitting between them. There are 13 residues in the CDR3. CDR1 is SGHAT, CDR2 FQDESV, per germline (reference sequence). CDR3 nucleotides: TGTGCCAGCAGCACACAGGGTTCCTCTGAAGCTTTCTTT. This sequence encodes CASSTQGSSEAFF. The full variable domain, completed using reference TRBV11-1 and TRBJ1-1, is EAEVAQSPRYKITEKSQAVAFWCDPISGHATLYWYRQILGQGPELLVQFQDESVVDDSQLPKDRFSAERLKGVDSTLKIQPAELGDSAMYLCASSTQGSSEAFFGQGTRLTVV.

V and J are TRBV9 and TRBJ2-1, with D perhaps matching TRBD2 (6 bases). The germline gives CDR1 SGDLS, CDR2 YYNGEE. The CDR3 is 15 amino acids. V gave up 5 bases and J gave up 10 bases, with 22 bases separating them. CDR3 loop: CASSVSLGGIEEQFF. As DNA, the CDR3 is TGTGCCAGCAGTGTATCCCTTGGGGGGATTGAGGAGCAGTTCTTC.

The V gene is TRBV27, the J gene TRBJ2-5, with 8 bases matching TRBD2. Germline V CDR1 and CDR2: MNHEY, SMNVEV (reference sequence). Trimming removed 6 bases from V and 5 bases from J; junction bases left unmatched: 14. The CDR3 is 16 amino acids. CDR3 nucleotides: TGTGCCAGCAGACCCATAGCGGGGACCCTTCCGGAGACCCAGTACTTC. This translates into CASRPIAGTLPETQYF.

This clone was found a few times. The CDR3 here is CASSLVGASNTEAFF. In DNA form, the CDR3 reads TGTGCCAGCAGTTTAGTAGGGGCCTCAAACACTGAAGCTTTCTTT. The V and J genes are TRBV27 and TRBJ1-1; D is perhaps TRBD1 (5 bases). The CDR3 runs 15 residues. Trimming left V 2 bases short and J 2 bases short, with 12 bases between. Germline V gives CDR1 MNHEY, CDR2 SMNVEV (reference sequence).

This chain uses TRBV6-5 with TRBJ1-1; 7 bases are shared with TRBD1. The trim removed 5 bases at V and 6 bases at J, leaving 9 bases unmatched. The CDR3 is 14 residues long. Germline-derived CDR1 and CDR2 are MNHEY and SVGAGI. CDR3 nucleotide sequence: TGTGCCAGCAGTAACAAGATCACAGGGGCTGAAGCTTTCTTT. Protein product: CASSNKITGAEAFF.

This chain connects TRBV20-1 to TRBJ2-1, with D perhaps TRBD1 (6 bases). V gave up 6 bases and J gave up 6 bases, with 9 bases separating them. CDR1 and CDR2 (germline): DFQATT, SNEGSKA (reference sequence). This CDR3 contains 11 residues. In DNA form, the CDR3 reads TGCAGTGCACGGACAGTCAATGAGCAGTTCTTC. Its translation: CSARTVNEQFF.

The V and J genes are TRBV11-2 and TRBJ1-2; 11 bases fit TRBD1. The germline gives CDR1 SGHAT, CDR2 FQNNGV. The CDR3 runs 15 residues. The V and J ends lost 1 base and 5 bases, in that order; junction bases with no gene match: 3. CDR3 sequence (DNA): TGTGCCAGCAGCTTAGGTGGGACAGGGGGTTATGGCTACACCTTC. It specifies CASSLGGTGGYGYTF.

The chain is built from TRBV3-1 (or the pseudogene TRBV3-2) and TRBJ1-3, with 9 bases aligning to TRBD1. CDR1 is LGHDT and CDR2 is YNNKEL in the germline V gene (reference sequence). The ends lost 2 bases at V and 5 bases at J; junction bases unmatched: 4. The CDR3 totals 15 residues. CDR3 bases: TGTGCCAGCAGCCAAATGGACAGGGGAAGAAACACCATATATTTT. It specifies CASSQMDRGRNTIYF.